This record covers a single T cell receptor beta chain. Its target is unknown. The data were obtained in a study of OX40 agonist ivuxolimab in advanced cancers. Study-wide findings and caveats: Antigen specificity of clonally expanded peripheral T cells was not established.

The assay was immunoSEQ multiplex PCR, and TCRdb's table has in-frame clones only and misses some. The repertoire consists of nearly 70,000 clones, with about 85% occurring once and the leading ten covering approximately 6.1%. The CDR3 runs to 13 residues. The ends were cut back, 4 bases at V and 1 base at J, with 7 bases in the middle. Germline CDR1 and CDR2: MNHNS and SASEGT. The chain carries TRBV6-1 and TRBJ1-1; D ambiguous. The sequencing used CD4+ or CD8+ T cells sorted from blood, collected in a trial of the OX40 agonist ivuxolimab. This TCR was sampled from an adult with an advanced solid tumor such as melanoma, head and neck, liver or kidney cancer. The CDR3: CASSGVGNTEAFF. The CDR3 nucleotides are TGTGCCAGCAGTGGAGTGGGGAACACTGAAGCTTTCTTT.